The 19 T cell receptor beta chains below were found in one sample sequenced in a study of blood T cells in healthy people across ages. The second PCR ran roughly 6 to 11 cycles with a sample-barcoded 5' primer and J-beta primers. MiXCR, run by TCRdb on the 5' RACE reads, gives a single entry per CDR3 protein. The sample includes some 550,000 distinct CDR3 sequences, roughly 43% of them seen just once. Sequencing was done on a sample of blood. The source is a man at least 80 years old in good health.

CDR3 in DNA: TGTGCCTGGAGTACCGGGACAGATACCTACGAGCAGTACTTC. Residues: CAWSTGTDTYEQYF. The J gene is TRBJ2-7, the V gene TRBV30; TRBD1 matches 7 bases. V lost 2 bases to trimming and J lost 2 bases; unmatched junction nucleotides: 6. Germline assignment: CDR1 GTSNPN and CDR2 SVGIG (reference sequence). The CDR3 length is 14 residues.

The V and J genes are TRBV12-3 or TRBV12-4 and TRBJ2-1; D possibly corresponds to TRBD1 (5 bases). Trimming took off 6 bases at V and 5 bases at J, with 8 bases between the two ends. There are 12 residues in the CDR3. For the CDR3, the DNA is TGTGCCAGCAGACCGACAGACAATGAGCAGTTCTTC. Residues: CASRPTDNEQFF.

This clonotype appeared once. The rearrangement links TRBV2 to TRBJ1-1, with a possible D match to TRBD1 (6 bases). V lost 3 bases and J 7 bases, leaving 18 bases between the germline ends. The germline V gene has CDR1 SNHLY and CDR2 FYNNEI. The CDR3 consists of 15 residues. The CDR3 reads CASSERQVGVGEAFF. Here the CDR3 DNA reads TGTGCCAGCAGTGAGCGACAGGTCGGGGTCGGTGAAGCTTTCTTT.

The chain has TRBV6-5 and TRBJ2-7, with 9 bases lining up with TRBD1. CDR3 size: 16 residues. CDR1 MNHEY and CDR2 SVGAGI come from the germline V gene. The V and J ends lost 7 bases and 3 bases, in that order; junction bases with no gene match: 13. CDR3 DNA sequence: TGTGCCAGCAACTACCCTCGGACAGGGGTTTGCTACGAGCAGTACTTC. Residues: CASNYPRTGVCYEQYF.

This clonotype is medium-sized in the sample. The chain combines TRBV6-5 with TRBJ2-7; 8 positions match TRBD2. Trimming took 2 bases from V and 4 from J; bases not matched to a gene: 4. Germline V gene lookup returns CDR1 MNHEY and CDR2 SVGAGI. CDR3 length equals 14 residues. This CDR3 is CASSYREGGYEQYF. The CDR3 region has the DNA TGTGCCAGCAGTTACCGGGAGGGTGGATACGAGCAGTACTTC.

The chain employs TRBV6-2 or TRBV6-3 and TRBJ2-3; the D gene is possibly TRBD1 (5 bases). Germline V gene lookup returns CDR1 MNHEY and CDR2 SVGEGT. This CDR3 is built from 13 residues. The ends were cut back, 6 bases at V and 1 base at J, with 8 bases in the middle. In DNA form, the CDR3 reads TGTGCCAGCAGGAAGACAGGCACAGATACGCAGTATTTT. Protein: CASRKTGTDTQYF.

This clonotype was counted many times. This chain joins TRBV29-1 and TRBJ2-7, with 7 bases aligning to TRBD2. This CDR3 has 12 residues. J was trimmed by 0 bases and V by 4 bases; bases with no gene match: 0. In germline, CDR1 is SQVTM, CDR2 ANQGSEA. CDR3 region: CSVGTSSYEQYF. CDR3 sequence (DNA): TGCAGCGTTGGGACTAGCTCCTACGAGCAGTACTTC.

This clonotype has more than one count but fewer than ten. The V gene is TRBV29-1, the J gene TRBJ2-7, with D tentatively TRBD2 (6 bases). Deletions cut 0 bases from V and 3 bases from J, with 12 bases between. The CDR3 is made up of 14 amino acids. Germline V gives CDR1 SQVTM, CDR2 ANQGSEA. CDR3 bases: TGCAGCGTTGAAGATCAGGGACTGGACTACGAGCAGTACTTC. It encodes CSVEDQGLDYEQYF.

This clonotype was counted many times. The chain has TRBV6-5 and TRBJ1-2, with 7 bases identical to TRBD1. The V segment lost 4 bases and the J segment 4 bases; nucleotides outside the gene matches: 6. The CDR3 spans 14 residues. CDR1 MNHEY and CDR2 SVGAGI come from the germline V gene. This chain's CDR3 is CASSSGGSAYGYTF. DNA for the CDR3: TGTGCCAGCAGTTCAGGGGGGTCGGCCTATGGCTACACCTTC.

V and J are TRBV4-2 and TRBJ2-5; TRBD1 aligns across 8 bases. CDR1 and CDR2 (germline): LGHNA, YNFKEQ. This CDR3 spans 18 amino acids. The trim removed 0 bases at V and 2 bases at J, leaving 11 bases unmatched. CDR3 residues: CASSQDRGGTGLQETQYF. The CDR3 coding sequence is TGTGCCAGCAGCCAAGATCGAGGCGGGACAGGCCTACAAGAGACCCAGTACTTC.

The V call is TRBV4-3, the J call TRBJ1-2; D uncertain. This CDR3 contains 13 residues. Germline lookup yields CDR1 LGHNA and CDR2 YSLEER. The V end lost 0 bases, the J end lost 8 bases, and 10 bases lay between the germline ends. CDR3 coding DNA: TGCGCCAGCAGCCAAGAGATCGGGAGGGGCTACACCTTC. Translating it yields CASSQEIGRGYTF.

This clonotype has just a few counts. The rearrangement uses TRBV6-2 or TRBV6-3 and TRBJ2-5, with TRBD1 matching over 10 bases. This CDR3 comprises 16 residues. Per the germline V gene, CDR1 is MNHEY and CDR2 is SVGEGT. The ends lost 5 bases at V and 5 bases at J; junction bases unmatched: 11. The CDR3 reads CASSPKSRGQGETQYF. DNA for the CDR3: TGTGCCAGCAGTCCTAAATCCCGGGGACAGGGGGAGACCCAGTACTTC.

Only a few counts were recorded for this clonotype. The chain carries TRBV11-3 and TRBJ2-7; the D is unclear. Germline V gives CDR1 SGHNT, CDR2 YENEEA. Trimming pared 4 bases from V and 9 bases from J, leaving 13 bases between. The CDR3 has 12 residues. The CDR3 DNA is TGTGCCAGCAGCTCGGACGGTGCGGCGCAGTACTTC. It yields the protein CASSSDGAAQYF.

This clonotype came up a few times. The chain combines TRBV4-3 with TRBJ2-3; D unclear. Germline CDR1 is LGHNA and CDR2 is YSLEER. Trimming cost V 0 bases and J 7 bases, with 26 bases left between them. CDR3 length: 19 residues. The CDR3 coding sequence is TGCGCCAGCAGCCAAGAACCGGATAGCTACTCACAGTTGGGAAATACGCAGTATTTT. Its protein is CASSQEPDSYSQLGNTQYF.

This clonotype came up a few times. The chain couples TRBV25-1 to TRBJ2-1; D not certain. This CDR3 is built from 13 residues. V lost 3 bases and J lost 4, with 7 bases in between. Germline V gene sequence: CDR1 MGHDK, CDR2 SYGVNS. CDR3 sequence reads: CASSDRRYNEQFF. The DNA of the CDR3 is TGTGCCAGCAGTGATCGCCGGTACAATGAGCAGTTCTTC.

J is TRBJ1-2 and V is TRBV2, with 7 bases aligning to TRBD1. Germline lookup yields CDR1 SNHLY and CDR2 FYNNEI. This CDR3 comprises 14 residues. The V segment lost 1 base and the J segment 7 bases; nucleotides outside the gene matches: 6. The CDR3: CASSEDRRGPGYTF. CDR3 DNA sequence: TGTGCCAGCAGTGAAGATCGTAGGGGGCCTGGCTACACCTTC.

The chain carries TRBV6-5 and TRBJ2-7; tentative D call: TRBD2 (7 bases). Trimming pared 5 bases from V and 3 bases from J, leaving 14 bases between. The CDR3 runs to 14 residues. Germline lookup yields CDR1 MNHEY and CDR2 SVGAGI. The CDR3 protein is CASSRGGQVYEQYF. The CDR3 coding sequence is TGTGCCAGCAGTCGCGGGGGACAAGTCTACGAGCAGTACTTC.

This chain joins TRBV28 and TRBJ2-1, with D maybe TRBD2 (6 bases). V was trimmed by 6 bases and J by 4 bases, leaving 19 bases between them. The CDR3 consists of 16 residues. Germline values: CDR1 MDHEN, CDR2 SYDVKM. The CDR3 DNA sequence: TGTGCCAGCAGCTCTTTAGGGGCGCGGGGTTACAATGAGCAGTTCTTC. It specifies CASSSLGARGYNEQFF.

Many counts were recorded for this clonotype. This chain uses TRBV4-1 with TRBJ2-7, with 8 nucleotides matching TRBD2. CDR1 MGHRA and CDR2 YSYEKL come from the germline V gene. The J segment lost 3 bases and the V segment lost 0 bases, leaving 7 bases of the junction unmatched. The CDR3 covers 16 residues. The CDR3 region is CASSQDIAGGLYEQYF. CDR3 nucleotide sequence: TGCGCCAGCAGCCAAGATATCGCGGGGGGCCTCTACGAGCAGTACTTC.